A selection of T cell receptor beta chains follows, all from one sample in a study of blood T cells in healthy people across ages. Via MiXCR, TCRdb re-called the 5' RACE reads, giving one row per CDR3 protein. The table shows some 1.5 million distinct CDR3 sequences, with 28% occurring only once. The source material was blood. Every receptor here comes from a woman under 40 in good health. Each CDR3 is given with its conserved first and last residue. The D gene is left open where the match is weak. The listing skips clone size in some rows; elsewhere it reads once, few, many or a size class.

d_gene: TRBD2; v_gene: TRBV5-4; j_gene: TRBJ2-3; abundance: .; CDR3aa: CASNSGLVGDTQYF; CDR3nt: TGTGCCAGCAACTCAGGACTAGTTGGAGATACGCAGTATTTT
d_gene: .; v_gene: TRBV5-1; j_gene: TRBJ2-7; abundance: .; CDR3aa: CASSESGGLSYEQYF; CDR3nt: TGCGCCAGCAGCGAATCCGGGGGCCTCTCCTACGAGCAGTACTTC
d_gene: .; v_gene: TRBV9; j_gene: TRBJ2-7; abundance: many; CDR3aa: CASSTGADTYEQYF; CDR3nt: TGTGCCAGCAGCACCGGGGCTGATACATACGAGCAGTACTTC
d_gene: .; v_gene: TRBV12-5; j_gene: TRBJ1-5; abundance: few; CDR3aa: CASGKQGPNQPQHF; CDR3nt: TGTGCTAGTGGGAAACAGGGCCCCAATCAGCCCCAGCATTTT
d_gene: .; v_gene: TRBV3-1; j_gene: TRBJ2-2; abundance: .; CDR3aa: CASSASDGNTGELFF; CDR3nt: TGTGCCAGCAGCGCCTCGGACGGGAACACCGGGGAGCTGTTTTTT
d_gene: TRBD1; v_gene: TRBV2; j_gene: TRBJ2-5; abundance: .; CDR3aa: CASSHGTGIQETQYF; CDR3nt: TGTGCCAGCAGCCACGGGACAGGGATTCAAGAGACCCAGTACTTC
d_gene: TRBD2; v_gene: TRBV12-3/TRBV12-4; j_gene: TRBJ2-3; abundance: .; CDR3aa: CASSPASGPSTDTQYF; CDR3nt: TGTGCCAGCAGCCCAGCTAGCGGCCCTAGCACAGATACGCAGTATTTT
d_gene: TRBD1; v_gene: TRBV4-1; j_gene: TRBJ2-7; abundance: few; CDR3aa: CASSTGQGYYEQYF; CDR3nt: TGCGCCAGCAGCACGGGACAGGGATACTACGAGCAGTACTTC
d_gene: .; v_gene: TRBV6-6; j_gene: TRBJ1-5; abundance: .; CDR3aa: CASSPGPRSSNQLQHF; CDR3nt: TGTGCCAGCAGCCCGGGACCGAGGAGTAGCAATCAGCTCCAGCATTTT
d_gene: TRBD2; v_gene: TRBV5-1; j_gene: TRBJ2-1; abundance: .; CDR3aa: CASSFAGGFNEQFF; CDR3nt: TGCGCCAGCAGCTTCGCGGGGGGCTTCAATGAGCAGTTCTTC
d_gene: TRBD1; v_gene: TRBV18; j_gene: TRBJ1-4; abundance: .; CDR3aa: CASSPSTGEVNEKLFF; CDR3nt: TGTGCCAGCTCACCATCCACAGGGGAGGTGAATGAAAAACTGTTTTTT
d_gene: TRBD1; v_gene: TRBV4-1; j_gene: TRBJ2-1; abundance: .; CDR3aa: CASSQKPPGDRRYNEQFF; CDR3nt: TGCGCCAGCAGCCAAAAACCCCCCGGGGACAGAAGATACAATGAGCAGTTCTTC
d_gene: .; v_gene: TRBV20-1; j_gene: TRBJ1-6; abundance: .; CDR3aa: CSARDMRGGTYNSPLHF; CDR3nt: TGCAGTGCTAGAGACATGCGGGGGGGCACCTATAATTCACCCCTCCACTTT
d_gene: .; v_gene: TRBV5-1; j_gene: TRBJ2-5; abundance: .; CDR3aa: CASSTGGGGQETQYF; CDR3nt: TGCGCCAGCAGCACGGGGGGCGGAGGACAAGAGACCCAGTACTTC
d_gene: .; v_gene: TRBV15; j_gene: TRBJ1-6; abundance: .; CDR3aa: CATSRGLERQILHF; CDR3nt: TGTGCCACCAGCAGAGGACTCGAGAGACAGATACTCCACTTT
d_gene: .; v_gene: TRBV7-2; j_gene: TRBJ1-4; abundance: .; CDR3aa: CASSSLGGRGYEKLFF; CDR3nt: TGTGCCAGCAGCTCGCTCGGGGGGCGCGGCTATGAAAAACTGTTTTTT
d_gene: .; v_gene: TRBV5-1; j_gene: TRBJ1-6; abundance: .; CDR3aa: CASSGEPVYNSPLHF; CDR3nt: TGCGCCAGCAGCGGGGAGCCTGTTTATAATTCACCCCTCCACTTT
d_gene: TRBD1; v_gene: TRBV20-1; j_gene: TRBJ2-7; abundance: .; CDR3aa: CSARDNRGSYEQDF; CDR3nt: TGCAGTGCTAGAGATAACAGGGGCTCCTACGAGCAGGACTTC
d_gene: .; v_gene: TRBV19; j_gene: TRBJ1-5; abundance: few; CDR3aa: CASSISETGSYQPRHF; CDR3nt: TGTGCCAGTAGTATATCCGAGACGGGATCCTATCAGCCCCGGCATTTT
d_gene: TRBD1; v_gene: TRBV7-9; j_gene: TRBJ1-5; abundance: .; CDR3aa: CASSLGDPGGGQPQHF; CDR3nt: TGTGCCAGCAGCTTAGGGGATCCAGGGGGCGGTCAGCCCCAGCATTTT
d_gene: TRBD1; v_gene: TRBV12-3/TRBV12-4; j_gene: TRBJ1-5; abundance: few; CDR3aa: CASSLGDRVGQPQHF; CDR3nt: TGTGCCAGCAGTTTAGGGGACAGGGTCGGTCAGCCCCAGCATTTT
d_gene: TRBD2; v_gene: TRBV20-1; j_gene: TRBJ2-7; abundance: many; CDR3aa: CSAFPGLAGGEQYF; CDR3nt: TGCAGTGCTTTTCCGGGACTAGCGGGCGGCGAGCAGTACTTC
d_gene: TRBD2; v_gene: TRBV12-3/TRBV12-4; j_gene: TRBJ2-5; abundance: .; CDR3aa: CASSLRDYGQYF; CDR3nt: TGTGCCAGCAGCCTTAGGGACTACGGGCAGTACTTC
d_gene: TRBD1; v_gene: TRBV28; j_gene: TRBJ2-5; abundance: many; CDR3aa: CATSSGTGFQETQYF; CDR3nt: TGTGCCACCTCCTCTGGGACAGGGTTCCAAGAGACCCAGTACTTC
d_gene: .; v_gene: TRBV5-1; j_gene: TRBJ2-7; abundance: many; CDR3aa: CASSLEGRSYEQYF; CDR3nt: TGCGCCAGCAGCTTGGAGGGCAGGTCCTACGAACAGTACTTC
d_gene: .; v_gene: TRBV12-5; j_gene: TRBJ1-2; abundance: .; CDR3aa: CSSGAGGNPGGGYTF; CDR3nt: TGTTCTAGTGGAGCGGGGGGGAATCCAGGCGGAGGCTACACCTTC
d_gene: TRBD1; v_gene: TRBV5-1; j_gene: TRBJ2-7; abundance: .; CDR3aa: CASSPRAGTGSYEQYF; CDR3nt: TGCGCCAGCAGCCCACGGGCCGGGACAGGGTCCTACGAGCAGTACTTC
d_gene: .; v_gene: TRBV19; j_gene: TRBJ2-7; abundance: many; CDR3aa: CASSITVQLGGEQYF; CDR3nt: TGTGCCAGTAGTATCACCGTTCAGCTGGGCGGCGAGCAGTACTTC
d_gene: TRBD1; v_gene: TRBV6-5; j_gene: TRBJ2-1; abundance: many; CDR3aa: CASRPDRGPYNEQFF; CDR3nt: TGTGCCAGCAGACCCGACAGGGGGCCTTACAATGAGCAGTTCTTC
d_gene: TRBD2; v_gene: TRBV7-9; j_gene: TRBJ2-5; abundance: few; CDR3aa: CASSFLAGNQETQYF; CDR3nt: TGTGCCAGCAGCTTTCTAGCGGGGAATCAAGAGACCCAGTACTTC
d_gene: TRBD2; v_gene: TRBV29-1; j_gene: TRBJ2-1; abundance: .; CDR3aa: CSVPDLMLAGDNEQFF; CDR3nt: TGCAGCGTTCCGGACCTTATGCTAGCGGGGGACAATGAGCAGTTCTTC